The clone carrying this T cell receptor (beta chain) has more than one count but fewer than ten. Its target is not known. Trimming took off 0 bases at V and 8 bases at J, with 14 bases between the two ends. CDR1 and CDR2 (germline): SGHVS, FNYEAQ. The CDR3 length is 15 residues. Via MiXCR, TCRdb re-called the 5' RACE reads, giving one row per CDR3 protein. The repertoire holds about 400,000 distinct CDR3 sequences, 18% seen once, with about a fifth in the top ten. This entry belongs to a study of T-cell memory formation after mild COVID-19. Overall study results and limits: Balance between CD4 and CD8 was seen in clones contracting day 15 to 85, and a CD4+ lean was seen in later expanders.

V usage is TRBV7-6 and J usage is TRBJ2-1, with D possibly TRBD2 on 6 matching bases. The sequenced material came from PBMCs or a T cell subset sorted from them (not recorded which). This TCR came from a man between 18 and 35 years old who had mild COVID-19 (a few samples of this study predate the infection). Cell type and time point are not known. The CDR3 is CASSLAGGEGDEQFF. DNA for the CDR3: TGTGCCAGCAGCTTAGCCGGCGGGGAAGGGGATGAGCAGTTCTTC.